This T cell receptor beta chain was identified during a study of T cells in Graves' hyperthyroidism and ophthalmopathy. Study-wide points: Model predictions of ophthalmopathy came a median 6.5 months before onset. Ophthalmopathy was told apart from stable hyperthyroidism by a 13 V-J model.

Authors of the study amplified TCR beta CDR3 regions from RNA transcripts. Using the HTBI primer set, a first-round RT-PCR was run on the TCR CDR3. One entry per CDR3 protein, called by TCRdb with MiXCR from the multiplex PCR reads. This table has 500,000 to 550,000 distinct CDR3 sequences, about 20% appearing once. CDR3 size: 15 residues. J gave up 9 bases and V 3 bases, and 9 bases lay outside the gene matches. In this sample, this clonotype turned up many times. What it binds is unknown. The chain joins TRBV12-3 or TRBV12-4 to TRBJ2-1, with 9 nucleotides matching TRBD2. The source of this sequence is a middle-aged man with Graves' ophthalmopathy. Sequences were obtained from blood. The CDR3 nucleotides read TGTGCCAGCAGTTTGGCGGGAGGGCTTGGAGGTGAGCAGTTCTTC. Amino acids: CASSLAGGLGGEQFF.